This T cell receptor (beta chain) was identified during a study of T cells in women clearing cervical HPV infection. The trim removed 4 bases at V and 2 bases at J, leaving 5 bases unmatched. The CDR3 is 15 residues long. In germline, CDR1 is SGHTA, CDR2 FQGNSA. All participants had a single incident cervical HPV16 infection, and prevalent HPV16 infections were excluded. MY09/MY11 PCR detected cervical HPV DNA; dot-blot assigned genotypes. Remarks on this clone: The CDR3 is cut off 3 residues early in the read; its end comes from the germline J gene.

Here immunoSEQ multiplex PCR was the method, and the copy in TCRdb shows in-frame clones only, minus some. The sample table includes approximately 16,000 clones. Specimen: blood buffy coat. The clonotype comes from a woman aged 18 to 75 with a cervical HPV16 infection that either progressed to CIN3+ or cleared (not recorded which). This chain joins TRBV7-2 and TRBJ2-5, with TRBD1 identical over 9 bases. This CDR3 reads CASSSLGQGQETQYF. CDR3 DNA (partial): TGTGCCAGCAGCTCCCTGGGACAGGGACAAGAGACC.